There are a few counts of the clone carrying this TCR beta chain. Germline CDR1 reads SGHVS; CDR2 reads FQNEAQ. The CDR3 totals 16 residues. Losses at the gene ends were 5 bases for V and 6 bases for J; bases not matched to a gene: 10. These data come from a study of cytomegalovirus exposure and HLA in healthy donors. The overall study: Sequencing of some 190 million T cells in an earlier analysis found 100 million to 140 million unique TCR beta sequences.

13 Jbeta primers and 60 Vbeta primers were used for the PCR. Sequenced by immunoSEQ multiplex PCR; TCRdb stores in-frame clones only, minus some. Here the sample spans fewer than 120,000 clones, around 80% being singletons. This rearrangement joins TRBV7-8 to TRBJ2-2; 9 nucleotides agree with TRBD1. Material: PBMCs. The TCR comes from a woman aged 55-70 years in good health and CMV-seropositive. The CDR3: CASSAFGTGKPGELFF. CDR3 DNA: TGTGCCAGCAGCGCTTTCGGGACAGGGAAACCCGGGGAGCTGTTTTTT.